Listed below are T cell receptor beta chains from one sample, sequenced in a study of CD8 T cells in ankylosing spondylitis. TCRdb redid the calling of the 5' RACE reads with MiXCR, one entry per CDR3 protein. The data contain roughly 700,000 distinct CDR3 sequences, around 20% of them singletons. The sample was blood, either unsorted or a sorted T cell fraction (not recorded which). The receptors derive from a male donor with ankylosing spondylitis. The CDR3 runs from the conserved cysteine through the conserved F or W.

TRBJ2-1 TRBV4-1 CASSPSPGTINEQFF
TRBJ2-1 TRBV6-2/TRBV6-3 CASSTTSGSPYNEQFF
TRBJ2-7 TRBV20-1 CSARDALGGKGYEQYF
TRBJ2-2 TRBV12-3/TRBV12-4 CASSFSPGELFF
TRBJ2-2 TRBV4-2 CASSQDGTGGNTGELFF
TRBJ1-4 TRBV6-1 CASSRTAPDHPTGEKLFF
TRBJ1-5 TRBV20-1 CSARALNQPQHF
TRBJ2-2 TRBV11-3 CASGVKPGELFF
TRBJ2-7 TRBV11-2 CASSLSLGLVASSYEQYF
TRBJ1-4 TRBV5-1 CASRSGTSNEKLFF
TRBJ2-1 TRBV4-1 CASKELAGDYNEQFF
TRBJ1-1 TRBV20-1 CSARQYDTEAFF
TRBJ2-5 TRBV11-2 CASSLPGVFQETQYF
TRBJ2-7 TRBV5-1 CASSLKGSEQYF
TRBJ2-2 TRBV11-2 CASSLEETGELFF
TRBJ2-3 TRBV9 CASSTGTSGPDTQYF
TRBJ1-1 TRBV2 CASSGPRGDTEAFF
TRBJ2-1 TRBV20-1 CSALRGGGNEKFF
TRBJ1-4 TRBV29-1 CSVRQGAEEKLFF
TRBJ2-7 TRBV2 CATSEGAWYEQYF
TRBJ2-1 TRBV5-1 CASIAESNEQFF
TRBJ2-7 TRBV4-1 CASSLADSIHEQYF
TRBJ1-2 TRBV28 CASSLRARQGRNGYTF
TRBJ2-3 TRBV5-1 CASSLEWDTDTQYF
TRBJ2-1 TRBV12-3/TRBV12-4 CASTQGPRLFF
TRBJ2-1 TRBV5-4 CASSFIGEGNEQFF
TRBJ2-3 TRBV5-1 CASSRADQTDTQYF
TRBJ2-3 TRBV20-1 CSAPNRGGGPDTQYF
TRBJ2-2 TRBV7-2 CASSFRTGGRTGELFF
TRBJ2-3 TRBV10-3 CAIRGAADTQYF
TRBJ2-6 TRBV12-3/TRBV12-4 CASSRTGGLSGANVLTF
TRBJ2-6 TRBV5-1 CASSGTENSGANVLTF
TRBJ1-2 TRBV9 CASSPDMYGYTF
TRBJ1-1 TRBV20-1 CSAQGSGTEAFF
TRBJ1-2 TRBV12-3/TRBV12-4 CAFHPPRGNYGYTF
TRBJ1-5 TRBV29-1 CSVAGADQPQHF
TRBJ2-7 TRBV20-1 CSASIRGVQIGQYF
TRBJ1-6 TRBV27 CASSSDRVHSPLHF
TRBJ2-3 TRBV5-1 CASSSGTGRDTQYF
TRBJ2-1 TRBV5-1 CASSFGQGVVNEQFF
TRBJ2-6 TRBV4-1 CASSQEGTHSGANVLTF
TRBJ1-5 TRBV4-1 CASSQGTKFNQPQHF
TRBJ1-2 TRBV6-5 CASSFASGTGVNYGYTF
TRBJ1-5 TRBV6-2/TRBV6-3 CASNPSGSWNQPQHF
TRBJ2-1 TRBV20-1 CSAREFEGGGEQFF
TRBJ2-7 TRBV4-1 CASSQDLYGGYEQYF
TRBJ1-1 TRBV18 CASSPGVNAWRGSMNTEAFF
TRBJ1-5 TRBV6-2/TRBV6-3 CASTTSGTGLQPQHF
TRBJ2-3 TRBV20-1 CSALSGYTQYF
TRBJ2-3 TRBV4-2 CASSRGTALADTQYF
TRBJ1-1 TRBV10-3 CATREAGDTEAFF
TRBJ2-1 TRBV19 CASSPWDRDHEQFF
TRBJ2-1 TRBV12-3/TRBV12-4 CASSSRTSESGNEQFF
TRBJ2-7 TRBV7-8 CASSPGTPGVQYF
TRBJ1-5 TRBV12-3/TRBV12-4 CASSSQGYNQPQHF
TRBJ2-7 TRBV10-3 CAISPGVPYEQYF
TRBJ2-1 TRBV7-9 CASSFVPGLVVNEQFF